This TCR beta chain was captured by sequencing in a study of blood T cell repertoires in COVID-19. Study details: COVID-19 samples, acute and convalescent, were from the United States, Italy and Spain. PBMCs, B-cell-depleted T cells, or T cells were the source of the cDNA or gDNA that made up the material.

In the study's own analysis: Reference gene primer amplification yielded estimated nucleated cell counts. Assay: immunoSEQ multiplex PCR; the TCRdb copy retains only in-frame clones and omits some. V and J calls plus clone size are reproduced from that table; the DNA served to infer D and trimming. The sample yields 280,000 or so clones, 85% to 90% seen once. Germline V gives CDR1 LNHDA, CDR2 SQIVND (reference sequence). The CDR3 has 17 residues. V lost 2 bases to trimming and J lost 2 bases, with 16 bases between them. Sequenced: peripheral blood. This chain joins TRBV19 and TRBJ2-1, with D perhaps matching TRBD1 (6 bases). This clonotype originated in a human donor in a cohort sampled during active COVID-19. CDR3: CASSIIPTGQPYNEQFF. The CDR3, as DNA: TGTGCCAGTAGTATAATCCCCACAGGGCAACCCTACAATGAGCAGTTCTTC.